This TCR beta chain came from a study of T cell repertoires in cytomegalovirus infection. Study observations and caveats: In two of eight donors, the top clonotype was HLA-C-restricted CMV-specific.

V was clipped by 5 bases and J by 4 bases, with 14 bases between them. Per germline, CDR1 SGHTA and CDR2 FQGNSA. This CDR3 region has 14 residues. TCRdb reanalysed the reads using MiXCR and keeps one entry per CDR3 protein. Of some 700,000 distinct CDR3 sequences listed, 30% to 35% are singletons. This clonotype was detected only a few times. Its antigen remains unidentified. Specimen: cultured PBMCs, collected from culture after CMV antigen stimulation. This receptor was obtained from a human donor in good health (CMV status not recorded). Some clones in this sample may be carry-over from other donors' samples. This chain joins TRBV7-2 and TRBJ1-2; D not certain. The CDR3 DNA reads as TGTGCCAGCAGCGCCGACCTAAGAGGCTATGGCTACACCTTC. This gives the protein CASSADLRGYGYTF.